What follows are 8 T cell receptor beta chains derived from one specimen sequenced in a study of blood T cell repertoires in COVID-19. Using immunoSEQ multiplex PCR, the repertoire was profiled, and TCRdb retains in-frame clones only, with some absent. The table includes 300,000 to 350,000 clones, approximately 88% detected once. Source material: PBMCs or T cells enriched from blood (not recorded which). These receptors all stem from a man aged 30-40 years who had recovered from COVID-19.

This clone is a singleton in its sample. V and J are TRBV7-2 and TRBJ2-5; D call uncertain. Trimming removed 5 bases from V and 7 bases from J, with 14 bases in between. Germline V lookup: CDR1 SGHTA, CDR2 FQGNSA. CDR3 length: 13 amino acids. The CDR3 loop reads CASSHRFPGTQYF. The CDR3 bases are TGTGCCAGCAGCCACCGGTTCCCGGGGACCCAGTACTTC.

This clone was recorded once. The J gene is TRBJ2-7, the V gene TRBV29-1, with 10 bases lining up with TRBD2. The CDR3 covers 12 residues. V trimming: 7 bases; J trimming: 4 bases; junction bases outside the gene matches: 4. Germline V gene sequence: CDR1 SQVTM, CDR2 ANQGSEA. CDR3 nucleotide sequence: TGCAGCGACATACTAGCGGGATACGAGCAGTACTTC. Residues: CSDILAGYEQYF.

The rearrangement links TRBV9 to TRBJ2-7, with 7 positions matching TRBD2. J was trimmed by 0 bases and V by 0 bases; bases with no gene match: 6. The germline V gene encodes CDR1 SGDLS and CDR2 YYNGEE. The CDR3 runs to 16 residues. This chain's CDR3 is CASSVGGDYPSYEQYF. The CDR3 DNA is TGTGCCAGCAGCGTAGGGGGGGACTACCCCTCCTACGAGCAGTACTTC.

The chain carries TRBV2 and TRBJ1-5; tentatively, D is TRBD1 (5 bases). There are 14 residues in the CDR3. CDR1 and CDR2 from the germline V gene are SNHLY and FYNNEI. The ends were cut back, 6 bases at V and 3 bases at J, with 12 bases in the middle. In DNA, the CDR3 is TGTGCCAGCAGAGGGGCCCTCACCAATCAGCCCCAGCATTTT. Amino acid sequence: CASRGALTNQPQHF.

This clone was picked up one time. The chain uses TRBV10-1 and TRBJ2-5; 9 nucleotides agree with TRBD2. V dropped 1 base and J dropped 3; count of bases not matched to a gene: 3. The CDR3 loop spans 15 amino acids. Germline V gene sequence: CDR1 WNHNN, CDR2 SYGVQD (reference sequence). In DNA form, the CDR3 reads TGCGCCAGCAGTGAGTGGCGGGGGGGCGAAGAGACCCAGTACTTC. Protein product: CASSEWRGGEETQYF.

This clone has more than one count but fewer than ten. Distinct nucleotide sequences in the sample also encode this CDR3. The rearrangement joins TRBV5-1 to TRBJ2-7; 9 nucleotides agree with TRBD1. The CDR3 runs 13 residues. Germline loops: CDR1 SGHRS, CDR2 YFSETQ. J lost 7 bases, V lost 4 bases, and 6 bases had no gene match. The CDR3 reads CASSLGQGDEQYF. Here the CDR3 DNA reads TGCGCCAGCAGCCTGGGACAGGGCGATGAGCAGTACTTC.

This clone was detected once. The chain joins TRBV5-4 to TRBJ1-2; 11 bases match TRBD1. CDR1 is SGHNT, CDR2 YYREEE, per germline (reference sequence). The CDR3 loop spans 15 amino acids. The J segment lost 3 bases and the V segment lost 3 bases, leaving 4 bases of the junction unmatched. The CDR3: CASSSRTGGDYGYTF. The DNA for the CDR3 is TGTGCCAGCAGCTCTAGGACAGGGGGCGACTATGGCTACACCTTC.

The DNA for the CDR3 is TGTGCCACCAGTGATTTAGGAGGCGACGAGCAGTACTTC. Protein: CATSDLGGDEQYF. V gene TRBV24-1 combines with J gene TRBJ2-7; tentative D call: TRBD2 (5 bases). CDR3 length: 13 amino acids. Trimming left V 1 base short and J 5 bases short, with 8 bases between. Germline V gene data show CDR1 as KGHDR and CDR2 as SFDVKD.